This TCR beta chain was documented in a study of human T cells and chemical hapten exposure. Time point described: healthy volunteer bleed at 2 weeks. Unseparated into fractions, whole blood served as the source from which total RNA was extracted. TCRdb passed the RACE reads through MiXCR, listing each CDR3 protein once. The sample holds some 50,000 distinct CDR3 sequences, approximately 4.8% seen once. With V trimmed by 5 bases and J by 4 bases, 5 bases remained unmatched. Germline CDR1 and CDR2: MDHEN and SYDVKM. The CDR3 is 15 residues long. This clonotype was sampled from a human donor in good health. Some clones in this sample may be carry-over from other donors' samples. Sequencing was performed on whole blood. This sequence joins TRBV28 and TRBJ1-2, with 12 positions matching TRBD1. The CDR3 loop reads CASSPRDRGLYGYTF. In nucleotides, the CDR3 is TGTGCCAGCAGTCCGAGGGACAGGGGGCTCTATGGCTACACCTTC.